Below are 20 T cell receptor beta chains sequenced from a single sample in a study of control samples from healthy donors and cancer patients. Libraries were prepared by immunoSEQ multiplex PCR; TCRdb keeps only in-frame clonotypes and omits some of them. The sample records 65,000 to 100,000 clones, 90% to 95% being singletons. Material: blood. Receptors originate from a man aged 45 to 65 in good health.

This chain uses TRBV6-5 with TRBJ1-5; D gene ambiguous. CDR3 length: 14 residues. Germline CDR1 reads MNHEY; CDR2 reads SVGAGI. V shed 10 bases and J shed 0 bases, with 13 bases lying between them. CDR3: CATSTVDSNQPQHF. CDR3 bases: TGTGCCACCTCGACTGTAGATAGCAATCAGCCCCAGCATTTT.

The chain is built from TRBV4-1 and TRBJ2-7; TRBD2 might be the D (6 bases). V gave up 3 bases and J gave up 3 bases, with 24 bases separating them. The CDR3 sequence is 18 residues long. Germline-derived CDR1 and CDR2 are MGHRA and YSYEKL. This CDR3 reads CASSHGNRDFSEGYEQYF. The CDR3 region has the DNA TGCGCCAGCAGCCACGGAAACCGGGACTTCAGCGAGGGCTACGAGCAGTACTTC.

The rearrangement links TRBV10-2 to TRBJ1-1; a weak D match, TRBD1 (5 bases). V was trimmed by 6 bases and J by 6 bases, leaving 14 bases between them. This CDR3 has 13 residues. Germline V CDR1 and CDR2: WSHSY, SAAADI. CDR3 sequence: CASRPQVDSEAFF. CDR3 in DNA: TGCGCCAGCAGGCCACAGGTTGACTCTGAAGCTTTCTTT.

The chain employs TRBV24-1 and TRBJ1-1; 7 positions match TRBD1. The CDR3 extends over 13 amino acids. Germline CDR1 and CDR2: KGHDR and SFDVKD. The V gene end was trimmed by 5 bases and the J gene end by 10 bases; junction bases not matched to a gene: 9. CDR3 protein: CATSAHTGEGAFF. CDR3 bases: TGTGCCACCAGTGCCCACACAGGGGAGGGAGCTTTCTTT.

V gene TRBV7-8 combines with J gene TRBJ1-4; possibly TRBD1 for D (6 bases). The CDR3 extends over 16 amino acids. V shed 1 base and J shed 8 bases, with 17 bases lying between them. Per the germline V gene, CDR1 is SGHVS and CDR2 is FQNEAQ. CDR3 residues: CASSLDPRGRGEKLFF. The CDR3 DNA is TGTGCCAGCAGCTTAGATCCCCGGGGGCGCGGAGAAAAACTGTTTTTT.

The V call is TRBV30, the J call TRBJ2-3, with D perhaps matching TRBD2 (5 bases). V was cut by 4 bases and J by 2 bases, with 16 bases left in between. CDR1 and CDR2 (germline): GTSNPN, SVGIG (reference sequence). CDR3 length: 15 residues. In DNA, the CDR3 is TGTGCCTGGAAAAGTAGCGAGGGCGTCACAGATACGCAGTATTTT. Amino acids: CAWKSSEGVTDTQYF.

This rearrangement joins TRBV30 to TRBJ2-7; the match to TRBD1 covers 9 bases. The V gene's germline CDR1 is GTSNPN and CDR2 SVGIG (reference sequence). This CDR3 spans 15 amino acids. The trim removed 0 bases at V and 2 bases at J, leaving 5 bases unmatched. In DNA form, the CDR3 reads TGTGCCTGGAGTGTACAGGGGACAGGGACCTACGAGCAGTACTTC. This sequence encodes CAWSVQGTGTYEQYF.

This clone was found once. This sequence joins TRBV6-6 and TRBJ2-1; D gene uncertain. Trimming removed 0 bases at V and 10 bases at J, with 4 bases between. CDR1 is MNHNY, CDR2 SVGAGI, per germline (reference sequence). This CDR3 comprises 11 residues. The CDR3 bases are TGTGCCAGCAGTTACTCCTCGGAGCAGTTCTTC. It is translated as CASSYSSEQFF.

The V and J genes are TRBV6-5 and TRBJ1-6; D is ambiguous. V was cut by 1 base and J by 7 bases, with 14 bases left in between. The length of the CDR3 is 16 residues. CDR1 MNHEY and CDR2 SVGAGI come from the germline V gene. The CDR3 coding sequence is TGTGCCAGCAGTTACTTCAGTCTCTCTGGGAATTCACCCCTCCACTTT. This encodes CASSYFSLSGNSPLHF.

The CDR3 DNA is TGTGCCAGCAGCCAAGACGGGGGCTCTGGAAACACCATATATTTT. Translated, it gives CASSQDGGSGNTIYF. V and J are TRBV4-2 and TRBJ1-3; D may be TRBD1 (5 bases). Trimming removed 0 bases at V and 0 bases at J, with 6 bases between. The CDR3 totals 15 residues. Per the germline V gene, CDR1 is LGHNA and CDR2 is YNFKEQ.

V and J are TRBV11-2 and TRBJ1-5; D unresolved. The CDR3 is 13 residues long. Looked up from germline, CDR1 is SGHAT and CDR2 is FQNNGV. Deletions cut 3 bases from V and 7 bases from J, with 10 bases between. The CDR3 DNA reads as TGTGCCAGCAGCTTTGATGTTGGGCAGCCCCAGCATTTT. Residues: CASSFDVGQPQHF.

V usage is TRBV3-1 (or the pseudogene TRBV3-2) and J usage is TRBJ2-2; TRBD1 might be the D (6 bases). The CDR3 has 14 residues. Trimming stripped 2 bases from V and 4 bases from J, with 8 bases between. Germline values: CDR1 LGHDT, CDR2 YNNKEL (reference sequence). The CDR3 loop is CASSQTRGTGELFF. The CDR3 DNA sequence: TGTGCCAGCAGCCAAACCAGGGGCACCGGGGAGCTGTTTTTT.

The CDR3 nucleotides are TGCAGTGCTAGAGGGGACAGAGAGCTGTTTTTT. Protein product: CSARGDRELFF. This chain connects TRBV20-1 to TRBJ2-2; 7 bases map to TRBD1. Germline V CDR1 and CDR2: DFQATT, SNEGSKA (reference sequence). The CDR3 loop spans 11 amino acids. The V segment lost 1 base and the J segment 11 bases; nucleotides outside the gene matches: 1.

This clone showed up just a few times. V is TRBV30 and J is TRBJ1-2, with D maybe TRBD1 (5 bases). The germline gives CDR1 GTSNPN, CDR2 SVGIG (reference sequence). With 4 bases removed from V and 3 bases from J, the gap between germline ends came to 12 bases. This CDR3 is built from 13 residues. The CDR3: CAWNSGLDYGYTF. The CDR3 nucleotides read TGTGCCTGGAATTCAGGGTTGGACTATGGCTACACCTTC. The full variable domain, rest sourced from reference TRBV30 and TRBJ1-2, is SQTIHQWPATLVQPVGSPLSLECTVEGTSNPNLYWYRQAAGRGLQLLFYSVGIGQISSEVPQNLSASRPQDRQFILSSKKLLLSDSGFYLCAWNSGLDYGYTFGSGTRLTVV.

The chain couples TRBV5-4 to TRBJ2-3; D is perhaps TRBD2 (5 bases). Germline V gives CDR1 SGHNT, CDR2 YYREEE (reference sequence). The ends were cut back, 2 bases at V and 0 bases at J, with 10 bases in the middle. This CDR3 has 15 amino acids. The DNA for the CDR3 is TGTGCCAGCAGCTTTAGGACTCTAAGCACAGATACGCAGTATTTT. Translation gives CASSFRTLSTDTQYF.

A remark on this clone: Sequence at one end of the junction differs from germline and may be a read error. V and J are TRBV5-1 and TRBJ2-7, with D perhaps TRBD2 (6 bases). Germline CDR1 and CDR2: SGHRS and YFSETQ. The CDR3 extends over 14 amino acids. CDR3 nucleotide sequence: TGCGCCAGCAGCTTGGATGGAGGGCCAAAGACAGACTCCTTC. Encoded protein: CASSLDGGPKTDSF. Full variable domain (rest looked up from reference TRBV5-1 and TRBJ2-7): KAGVTQTPRYLIKTRGQQVTLSCSPISGHRSVSWYQQTPGQGLQFLFEYFSETQRNKGNFPGRFSGRQFSNSRSEMNVSTLELGDSALYLCASSLDGGPKTDSFGPGTRLTVT.

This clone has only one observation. The CDR3 sequence is CSASFRGDEQFF. The CDR3 nucleotides read TGCAGTGCTAGTTTTAGGGGTGATGAGCAGTTCTTC. The chain uses TRBV20-1 and TRBJ2-1, with D maybe TRBD1 (5 bases). CDR3 length: 12 residues. The V and J ends lost 3 bases and 8 bases respectively, with 11 bases between them. The germline V gene has CDR1 DFQATT and CDR2 SNEGSKA (reference sequence).

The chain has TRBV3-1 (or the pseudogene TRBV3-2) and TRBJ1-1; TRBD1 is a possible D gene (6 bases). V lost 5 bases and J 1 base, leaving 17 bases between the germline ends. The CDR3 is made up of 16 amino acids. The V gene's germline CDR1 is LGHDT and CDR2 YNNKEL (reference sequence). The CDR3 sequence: CASSSGTYGENTEAFF. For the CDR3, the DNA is TGTGCCAGCAGCTCCGGGACATATGGAGAGAACACTGAAGCTTTCTTT.

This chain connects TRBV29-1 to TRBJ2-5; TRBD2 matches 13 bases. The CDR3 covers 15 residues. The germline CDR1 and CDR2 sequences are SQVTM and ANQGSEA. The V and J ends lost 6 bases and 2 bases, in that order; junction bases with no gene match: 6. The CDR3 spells CSVVGLAGQQETQYF. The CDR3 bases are TGCAGCGTGGTGGGACTAGCGGGACAACAAGAGACCCAGTACTTC. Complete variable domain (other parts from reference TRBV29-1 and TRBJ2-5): SAVISQKPSRDICQRGTSLTIQCQVDSQVTMMFWYRQQPGQSLTLIATANQGSEATYESGFVIDKFPISRPNLTFSTLTVSNMSPEDSSIYLCSVVGLAGQQETQYFGPGTRLLVL.

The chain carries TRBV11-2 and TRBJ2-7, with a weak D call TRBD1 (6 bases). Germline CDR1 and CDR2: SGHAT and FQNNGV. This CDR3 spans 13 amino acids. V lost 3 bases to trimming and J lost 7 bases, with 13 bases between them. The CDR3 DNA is TGTGCCAGCAGCTTCGGGCAGGGGAGAGAGCAGTACTTC. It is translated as CASSFGQGREQYF.